The present entry profiles one T cell receptor (beta chain) with its context. Its target is not known. TCR sequencing used cDNA made by reverse transcription of extracted RNA. Assay used: immunoSEQ multiplex PCR; TCRdb lists only in-frame clones, some missing. The sample holds some 51,000 clones; 96% are singletons and the top ten take roughly 24%. The CDR3 contains 13 residues. Germline V gives CDR1 MNHNS, CDR2 SASEGT. V lost 6 bases, J lost 4 bases, and 10 bases lay in between. The source of the sample is a study of CD8+ T cells in alopecia areata. About the research overall: At a dose of 5 to 10 mg twice daily, oral tofacitinib was given to treated patients.

Study-wide results and limits: Lesional scalp, notably in alopecia totalis/universalis, had clonality above that of normal scalp.

This TCR derives from a human donor with alopecia areata. The sample consisted of CD8+ T cells sorted from blood, taken at week 0. The V call is TRBV6-1, the J call TRBJ1-3; D gene unclear. The CDR3 reads CASSTHGGNTIYF. For the CDR3, the DNA is TGTGCCAGCAGCACCCACGGCGGAAACACCATATATTTT.